The 2 T cell receptor beta chains in this list originate from one sample, sequenced in a study of cytomegalovirus exposure and HLA in healthy donors. PCR amplification relied on 60 Vbeta primers (plus 13 Jbeta primers). TCRdb's copy holds only in-frame clones and misses some; the assay was immunoSEQ multiplex PCR. Here the sample spans tens of thousands of clones, 65% to 85% being singletons. The sequenced sample was PBMCs. The receptors come from a man aged 70 or older in good health and CMV-seronegative.

The J gene is TRBJ2-3, the V gene TRBV6-1, with 14 bases identical to TRBD2. CDR1 is MNHNS, CDR2 SASEGT, per germline. This CDR3 is built from 18 residues. The junction had 9 bases not matched to a gene; V was cut back by 4 bases and J by 3 bases. The CDR3 protein is CASSVGLAGVWGTDTQYF. The CDR3 DNA reads as TGTGCCAGCAGTGTGGGACTAGCGGGAGTTTGGGGTACAGATACGCAGTATTTT.

The chain is built from TRBV6-6 and TRBJ1-2; possible D gene TRBD1, 5 bases. This CDR3 region has 14 residues. V was shortened by 6 bases and J by 0 bases, with 11 bases between the two germline ends. Germline V CDR1 and CDR2: MNHNY, SVGAGI (reference sequence). CDR3 protein: CASSPTEANYGYTF. The CDR3 DNA is TGTGCCAGCAGCCCGACAGAAGCTAACTATGGCTACACCTTC.